The 14 T cell receptor beta chains below all came from one sample that was sequenced in a study of cytomegalovirus exposure and HLA in healthy donors. Sequencing was performed with immunoSEQ multiplex PCR; in TCRdb, only in-frame clones are kept and a portion is missing. The sample has 250,000 to 300,000 clones, 86% seen once. Material: PBMCs. These receptors were obtained from a woman in her late teens or twenties in good health and CMV-seronegative.

The gene calls are TRBV27 and TRBJ1-4, with 7 nucleotides matching TRBD1. The CDR3 has 15 amino acids. Trimming took 5 bases from V and 8 from J; bases not matched to a gene: 11. CDR1 is MNHEY, CDR2 SMNVEV, per germline (reference sequence). The chain's CDR3 is CASSPRGQPREKLFF. DNA for the CDR3: TGTGCCAGCAGTCCCCGGGGACAGCCTCGGGAAAAACTGTTTTTT.

This chain uses TRBV25-1 with TRBJ2-2, with D possibly matching TRBD1 (5 bases). Trimming stripped 3 bases from V and 5 bases from J, with 7 bases between. This CDR3 region has 13 residues. Per the germline V gene, CDR1 is MGHDK and CDR2 is SYGVNS. CDR3 DNA sequence: TGTGCCAGCAGTGAGTCAGGGACCGGGGAGCTGTTTTTT. This sequence encodes CASSESGTGELFF.

The rearrangement joins TRBV7-7 to TRBJ2-1; possible D gene TRBD1, 6 bases. CDR3 size: 13 residues. The V gene's germline CDR1 is SSHAT and CDR2 FNYEAQ (reference sequence). Trimming pared 4 bases from V and 13 bases from J, leaving 17 bases between. The chain's CDR3 is CASSSSRDNRQFF. Here the CDR3 DNA reads TGTGCCAGCAGCTCTAGCCGGGACAACCGACAGTTCTTC.

This clone was seen a few times. The chain joins TRBV6-1 to TRBJ1-5; D uncertain. The V end was cut by 2 bases, the J end by 3 bases, with 11 bases between. The germline CDR1 and CDR2 sequences are MNHNS and SASEGT. This CDR3 comprises 15 residues. The CDR3 DNA reads TGTGCCAGCAGTGAAATAGGAGACTTCAATCAGCCCCAGCATTTT. This sequence encodes CASSEIGDFNQPQHF.

The rearrangement uses TRBV4-1 and TRBJ1-4; TRBD1 is a possible D gene (5 bases). CDR3 size: 15 residues. V lost 0 bases and J 5 bases, leaving 10 bases between the germline ends. The germline V gene encodes CDR1 MGHRA and CDR2 YSYEKL. CDR3 region: CASSQDAGPNEKLFF. The CDR3 DNA reads as TGCGCCAGCAGCCAAGATGCGGGGCCAAATGAAAAACTGTTTTTT.

The chain joins TRBV29-1 to TRBJ2-3; D perhaps matches TRBD2 (6 bases). Germline CDR1 SQVTM, CDR2 ANQGSEA. CDR3 length: 15 residues. The germline V and J ends were trimmed by 6 bases and 0 bases, with 16 bases remaining between them. The CDR3 sequence is CSVGGDGVSTDTQYF. The CDR3 bases are TGCAGCGTGGGGGGAGATGGAGTTAGCACAGATACGCAGTATTTT.

This chain uses TRBV2 with TRBJ2-1; TRBD2 agrees at 8 bases. The germline V gene encodes CDR1 SNHLY and CDR2 FYNNEI. Losses at the gene ends were 6 bases for V and 4 bases for J; bases not matched to a gene: 8. This CDR3 contains 15 residues. The CDR3 reads CASRAVERGYNEQFF. The CDR3 DNA is TGTGCCAGCAGGGCCGTGGAGCGGGGGTACAATGAGCAGTTCTTC.

The chain employs TRBV7-2 and TRBJ2-1, with a possible D match to TRBD2 (6 bases). Germline-derived CDR1 and CDR2 are SGHTA and FQGNSA. Trimming stripped 6 bases from V and 2 bases from J, with 17 bases between. CDR3 length equals 16 residues. CDR3 residues: CASRREASATYNEQFF. CDR3 in DNA: TGTGCCAGCAGAAGAGAAGCTAGCGCTACCTACAATGAGCAGTTCTTC.

J is TRBJ1-3 and V is TRBV5-1; D gene uncertain. V shed 0 bases and J shed 8 bases, with 15 bases lying between them. This CDR3 has 15 residues. CDR1 and CDR2 from the germline V gene are SGHRS and YFSETQ. CDR3 sequence reads: CASSLAGSGPDTIYF. DNA for the CDR3: TGCGCCAGCAGCTTGGCAGGTTCCGGTCCGGACACCATATATTTT.

The rearrangement uses TRBV7-9 and TRBJ2-2; TRBD1 matches at 12 bases. Germline V gene sequence: CDR1 SEHNR, CDR2 FQNEAQ (reference sequence). V was pared by 2 bases and J by 6 bases, with 10 bases of the junction left unmatched. The CDR3 runs 18 residues. CDR3 region: CASSLTGTGGKGAGELFF. CDR3 nucleotides: TGTGCCAGCAGCTTAACTGGGACAGGGGGCAAAGGGGCCGGGGAGCTGTTTTTT.

The genes are TRBV27 and TRBJ2-2; TRBD2 is a possible D gene (5 bases). Germline CDR1 and CDR2: MNHEY and SMNVEV (reference sequence). Trimming shortened V by 6 bases and J by 0 bases, and 14 bases separated the two germline ends. This CDR3 spans 16 amino acids. CDR3 residues: CASSRFSGTNTGELFF. As DNA, the CDR3 is TGTGCCAGCAGCCGGTTCTCCGGGACGAACACCGGGGAGCTGTTTTTT.

V usage is TRBV4-2 and J usage is TRBJ1-2; 7 bases line up with TRBD1. This CDR3 is 15 amino acids long. V lost 0 bases, J lost 8 bases, and 9 bases stayed unmatched. Looked up from germline, CDR1 is LGHNA and CDR2 is YNFKEQ. The DNA for the CDR3 is TGTGCCAGCAGCCAAGATTACGGCAGGGGGGTCGGCTACACCTTC. This sequence encodes CASSQDYGRGVGYTF.

The rearrangement joins TRBV14 to TRBJ2-1, with 8 bases identical to TRBD2. The CDR3 contains 14 residues. Germline V lookup: CDR1 SGHDN, CDR2 FVKESK. The V segment lost 8 bases and the J segment 3 bases; nucleotides outside the gene matches: 6. The CDR3 protein is CASQRGGLYNEQFF. Written as DNA, the CDR3 is TGTGCCAGCCAACGGGGGGGCCTCTACAATGAGCAGTTCTTC. Drawing the rest from reference TRBV14 and TRBJ2-1, the complete variable domain is EAGVTQFPSHSVIEKGQTVTLRCDPISGHDNLYWYRRVMGKEIKFLLHFVKESKQDESGMPNNRFLAERTGGTYSTLKVQPAELEDSGVYFCASQRGGLYNEQFFGPGTRLTVL.

Here the CDR3 reads CASRQTGLNTEAFF. CDR3 bases: TGTGCCAGCAGGCAGACAGGTTTGAACACTGAAGCTTTCTTT. V is TRBV2 and J is TRBJ1-1, with D possibly matching TRBD1 (6 bases). The CDR3 has 14 residues. Between the trimmed V and J ends, which lost 6 bases and 0 bases, there was a span of 11 bases. Germline V lookup: CDR1 SNHLY, CDR2 FYNNEI.